The T cell receptor beta chain described here comes from a study of blood T cell repertoires in COVID-19. Germline lookup yields CDR1 SGHRS and CDR2 YFSETQ. This CDR3 region has 13 residues. V lost 0 bases and J lost 5, with 9 bases in between. This table comes from immunoSEQ multiplex PCR, and its TCRdb copy is limited to in-frame clones, with some not included. Of over 200,000 clones listed, approximately 88% are singletons. Sequencing input: PBMCs or T cells enriched from blood (not recorded which). This chain connects TRBV5-1 to TRBJ2-7; D call uncertain. This clonotype was obtained from a woman in her thirties who had been exposed to COVID-19. The CDR3: CASSLVARNEQYF. The CDR3 DNA reads as TGCGCCAGCAGCTTGGTCGCGAGGAACGAGCAGTACTTC. Supplemented by reference TRBV5-1 and TRBJ2-7, the full variable domain reads KAGVTQTPRYLIKTRGQQVTLSCSPISGHRSVSWYQQTPGQGLQFLFEYFSETQRNKGNFPGRFSGRQFSNSRSEMNVSTLELGDSALYLCASSLVARNEQYFGPGTRLTVT.